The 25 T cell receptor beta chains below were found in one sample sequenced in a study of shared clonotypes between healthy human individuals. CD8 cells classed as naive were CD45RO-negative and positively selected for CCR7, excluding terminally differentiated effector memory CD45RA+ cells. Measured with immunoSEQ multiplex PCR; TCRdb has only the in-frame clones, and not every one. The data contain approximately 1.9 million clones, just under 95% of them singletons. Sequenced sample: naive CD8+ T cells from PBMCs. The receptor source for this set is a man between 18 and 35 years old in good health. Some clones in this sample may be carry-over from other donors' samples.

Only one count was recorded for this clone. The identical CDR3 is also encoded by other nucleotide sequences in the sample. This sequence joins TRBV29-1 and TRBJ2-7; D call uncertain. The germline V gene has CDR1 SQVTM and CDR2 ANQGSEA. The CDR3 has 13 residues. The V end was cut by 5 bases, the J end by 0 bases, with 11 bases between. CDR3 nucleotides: TGCAGCGTTCGAGGCGGCCGCTCCTACGAGCAGTACTTC. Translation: CSVRGGRSYEQYF.

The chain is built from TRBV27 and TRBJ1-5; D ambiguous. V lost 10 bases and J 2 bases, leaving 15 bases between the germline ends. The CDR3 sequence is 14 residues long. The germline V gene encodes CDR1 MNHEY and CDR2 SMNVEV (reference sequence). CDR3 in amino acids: CATREGGGNQPQHF. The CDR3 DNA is TGTGCCACCAGAGAGGGAGGTGGCAATCAGCCCCAGCATTTT.

The CDR3 protein is CASSPPRLSEQYF. The DNA for the CDR3 is TGTGCCAGCTCACCACCCAGGCTTAGCGAGCAGTACTTC. V usage is TRBV18 and J usage is TRBJ2-7, with unresolved D. V lost 0 bases and J lost 6, with 9 bases in between. The CDR3 loop spans 13 amino acids. Germline CDR1 reads KGHSH; CDR2 reads LQKENI.

CDR3 loop: CASNDVLDYGYTF. CDR3 coding DNA: TGCGCCAGCAACGACGTATTGGACTATGGCTACACCTTC. This chain connects TRBV4-1 to TRBJ1-2, with unresolved D. Germline CDR1 MGHRA, CDR2 YSYEKL. This CDR3 has 13 residues. With 7 bases removed from V and 3 bases from J, the gap between germline ends came to 12 bases.

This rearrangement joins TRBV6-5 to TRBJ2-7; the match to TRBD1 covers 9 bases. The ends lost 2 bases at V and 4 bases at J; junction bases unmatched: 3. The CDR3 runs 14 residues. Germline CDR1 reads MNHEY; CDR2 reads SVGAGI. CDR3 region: CASSYGTGKYEQYF. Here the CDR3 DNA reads TGTGCCAGCAGTTACGGGACAGGGAAGTACGAGCAGTACTTC.

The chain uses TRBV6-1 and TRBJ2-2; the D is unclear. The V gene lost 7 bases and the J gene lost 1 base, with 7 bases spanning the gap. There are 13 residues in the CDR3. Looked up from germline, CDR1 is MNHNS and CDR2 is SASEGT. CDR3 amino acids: CASMERNTGELFF. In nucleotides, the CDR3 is TGTGCCAGCATGGAGAGGAACACCGGGGAGCTGTTTTTT.

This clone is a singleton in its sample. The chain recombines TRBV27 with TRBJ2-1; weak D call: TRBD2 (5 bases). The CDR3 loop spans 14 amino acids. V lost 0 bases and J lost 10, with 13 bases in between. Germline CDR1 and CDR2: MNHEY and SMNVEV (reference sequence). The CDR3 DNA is TGTGCCAGCAGTTTATCGCCGACTACTACCGAGCAGTTCTTC. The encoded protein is CASSLSPTTTEQFF.

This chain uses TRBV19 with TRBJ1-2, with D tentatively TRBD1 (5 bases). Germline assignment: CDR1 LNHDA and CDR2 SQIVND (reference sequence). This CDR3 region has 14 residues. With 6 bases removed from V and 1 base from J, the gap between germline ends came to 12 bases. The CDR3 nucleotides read TGTGCCAGTAGGCTCCAGGGTTTTAACTATGGCTACACCTTC. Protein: CASRLQGFNYGYTF.

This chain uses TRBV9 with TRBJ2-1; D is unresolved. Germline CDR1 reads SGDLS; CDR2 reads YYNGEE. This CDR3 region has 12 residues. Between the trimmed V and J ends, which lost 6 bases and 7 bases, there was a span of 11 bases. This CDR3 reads CASTSAHNEQFF. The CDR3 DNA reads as TGTGCCAGCACCAGCGCTCATAATGAGCAGTTCTTC.

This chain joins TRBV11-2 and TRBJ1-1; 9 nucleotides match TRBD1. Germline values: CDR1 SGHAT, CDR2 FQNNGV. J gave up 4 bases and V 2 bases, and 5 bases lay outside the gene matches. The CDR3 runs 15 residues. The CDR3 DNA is TGTGCCAGCAGCTTACTCACAGGGGGCATCACTGAAGCTTTCTTT. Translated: CASSLLTGGITEAFF.

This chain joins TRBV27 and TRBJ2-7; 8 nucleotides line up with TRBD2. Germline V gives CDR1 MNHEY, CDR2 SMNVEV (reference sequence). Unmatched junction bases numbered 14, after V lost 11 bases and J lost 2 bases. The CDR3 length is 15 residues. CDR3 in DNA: TGTGCCTCCCAGTTTAGTGCGGGAGGAACCTACGAGCAGTACTTC. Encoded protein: CASQFSAGGTYEQYF.

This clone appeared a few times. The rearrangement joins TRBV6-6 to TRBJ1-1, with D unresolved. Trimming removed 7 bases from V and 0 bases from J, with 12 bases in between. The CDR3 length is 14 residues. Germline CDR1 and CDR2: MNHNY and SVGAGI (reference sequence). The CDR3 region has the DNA TGTGCCAGCATCCCGCTAGAAATGAACACTGAAGCTTTCTTT. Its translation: CASIPLEMNTEAFF.

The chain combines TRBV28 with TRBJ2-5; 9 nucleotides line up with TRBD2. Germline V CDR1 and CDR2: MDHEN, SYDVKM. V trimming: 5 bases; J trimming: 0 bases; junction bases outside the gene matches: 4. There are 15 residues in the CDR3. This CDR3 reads CASSGLARYQETQYF. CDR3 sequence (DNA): TGTGCCAGCAGTGGACTAGCGAGGTACCAAGAGACCCAGTACTTC.

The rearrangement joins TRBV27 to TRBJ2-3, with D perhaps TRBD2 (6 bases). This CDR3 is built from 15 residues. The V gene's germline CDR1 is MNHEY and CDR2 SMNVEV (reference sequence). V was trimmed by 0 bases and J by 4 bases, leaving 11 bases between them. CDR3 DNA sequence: TGTGCCAGCAGTTTATCCGTCGGAGGGGCAGATACGCAGTATTTT. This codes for CASSLSVGGADTQYF.

CDR3 residues: CASSHSSYRGLMNTEAFF. CDR3 DNA: TGTGCCAGCAGCCATTCCTCCTACAGGGGCCTGATGAACACTGAAGCTTTCTTT. The chain joins TRBV4-2 to TRBJ1-1, with 7 bases lining up with TRBD1. V dropped 3 bases and J dropped 0; count of bases not matched to a gene: 13. Germline-derived CDR1 and CDR2 are LGHNA and YNFKEQ. The CDR3 has 18 residues.

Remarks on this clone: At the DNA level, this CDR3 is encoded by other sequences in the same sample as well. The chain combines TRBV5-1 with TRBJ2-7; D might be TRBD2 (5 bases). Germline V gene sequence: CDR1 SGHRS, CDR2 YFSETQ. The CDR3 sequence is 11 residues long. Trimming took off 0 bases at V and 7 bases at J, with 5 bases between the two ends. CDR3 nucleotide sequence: TGCGCCAGCAGCTTGGGAGGGGAGCAGTACTTC. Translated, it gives CASSLGGEQYF.

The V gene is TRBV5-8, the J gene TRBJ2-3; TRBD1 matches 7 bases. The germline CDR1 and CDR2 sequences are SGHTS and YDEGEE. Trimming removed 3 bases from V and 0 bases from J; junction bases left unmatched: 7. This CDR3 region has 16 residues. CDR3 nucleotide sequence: TGTGCCAGCAGCTCCCGGGACAGCCCTAGCACAGATACGCAGTATTTT. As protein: CASSSRDSPSTDTQYF.

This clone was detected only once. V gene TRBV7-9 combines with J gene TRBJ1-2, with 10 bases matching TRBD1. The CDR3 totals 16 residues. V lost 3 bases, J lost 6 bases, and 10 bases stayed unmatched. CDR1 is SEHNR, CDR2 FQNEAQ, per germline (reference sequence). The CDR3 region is CASSLGDRGNWDGYTF. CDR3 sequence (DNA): TGTGCCAGCAGCTTGGGGGACAGGGGTAATTGGGATGGCTACACCTTC.

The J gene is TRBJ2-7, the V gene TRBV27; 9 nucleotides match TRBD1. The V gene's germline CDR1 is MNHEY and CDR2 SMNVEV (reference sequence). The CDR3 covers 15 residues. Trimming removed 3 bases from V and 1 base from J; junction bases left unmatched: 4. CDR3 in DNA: TGTGCCAGCAGTTTGACAGGGGGAAAATCCTACGAGCAGTACTTC. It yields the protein CASSLTGGKSYEQYF.

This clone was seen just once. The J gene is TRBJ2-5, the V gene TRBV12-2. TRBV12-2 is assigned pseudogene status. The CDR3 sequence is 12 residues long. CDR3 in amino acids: CASRLIPGRIYF. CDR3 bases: TGTGCAAGTCGCCTTATACCGGGACGGATTTACTTC.

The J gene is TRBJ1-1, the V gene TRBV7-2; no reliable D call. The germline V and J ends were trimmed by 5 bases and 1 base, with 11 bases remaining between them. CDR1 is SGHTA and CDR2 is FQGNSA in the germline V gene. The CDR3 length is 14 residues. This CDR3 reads CASSRVGWNTEAFF. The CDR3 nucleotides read TGTGCCAGCAGCCGGGTGGGGTGGAACACTGAAGCTTTCTTT.

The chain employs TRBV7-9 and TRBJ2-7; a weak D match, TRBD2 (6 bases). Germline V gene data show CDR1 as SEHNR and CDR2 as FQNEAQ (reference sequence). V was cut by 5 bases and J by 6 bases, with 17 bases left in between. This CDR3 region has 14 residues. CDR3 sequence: CASSPDGGRREQYF. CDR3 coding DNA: TGTGCCAGCAGCCCAGATGGAGGGCGGCGCGAGCAGTACTTC.

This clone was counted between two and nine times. The CDR3 DNA sequence: TGTGCCAGCAGCCACGACCCGAACACTGAAGCTTTCTTT. The encoded protein is CASSHDPNTEAFF. The rearrangement uses TRBV14 and TRBJ1-1; no reliable D call. The CDR3 spans 13 residues. Per the germline V gene, CDR1 is SGHDN and CDR2 is FVKESK. V lost 3 bases to trimming and J lost 1 base, with 6 bases between them.

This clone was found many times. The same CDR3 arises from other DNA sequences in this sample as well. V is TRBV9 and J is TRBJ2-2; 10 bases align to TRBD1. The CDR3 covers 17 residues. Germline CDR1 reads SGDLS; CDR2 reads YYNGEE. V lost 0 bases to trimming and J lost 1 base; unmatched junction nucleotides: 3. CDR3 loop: CASSVARDRGNTGELFF. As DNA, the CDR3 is TGTGCCAGCAGCGTAGCCCGGGACAGGGGGAACACCGGGGAGCTGTTTTTT.

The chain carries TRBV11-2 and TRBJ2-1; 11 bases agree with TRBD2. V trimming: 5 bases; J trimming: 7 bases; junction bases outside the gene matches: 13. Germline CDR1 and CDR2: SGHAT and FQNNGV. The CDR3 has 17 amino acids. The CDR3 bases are TGTGCCAGCAGCCCACCACTACTAGCGGGGGCTTGGAATGAGCAGTTCTTC. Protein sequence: CASSPPLLAGAWNEQFF.